This note documents a single TCR beta chain sequence. This sample was included in a study of control samples from healthy donors and cancer patients. Deletions cut 7 bases from V and 1 base from J, with 14 bases between. Per germline, CDR1 LNHDA and CDR2 SQIVND (reference sequence). The CDR3 covers 15 residues. TCRdb's table, derived via immunoSEQ multiplex PCR, lists solely in-frame clones and lacks some. This table holds approximately 150,000 clones, about 89% found once. The chain has TRBV19 and TRBJ1-5; TRBD1 is a possible D gene (6 bases). This TCR was sampled from a man younger than 35 in good health. Sequenced material: blood. DNA of the CDR3: TGTGCCAGTAAGCCACAGGGAATGAGCAATCAGCCCCAGCATTTT. It yields the protein CASKPQGMSNQPQHF.